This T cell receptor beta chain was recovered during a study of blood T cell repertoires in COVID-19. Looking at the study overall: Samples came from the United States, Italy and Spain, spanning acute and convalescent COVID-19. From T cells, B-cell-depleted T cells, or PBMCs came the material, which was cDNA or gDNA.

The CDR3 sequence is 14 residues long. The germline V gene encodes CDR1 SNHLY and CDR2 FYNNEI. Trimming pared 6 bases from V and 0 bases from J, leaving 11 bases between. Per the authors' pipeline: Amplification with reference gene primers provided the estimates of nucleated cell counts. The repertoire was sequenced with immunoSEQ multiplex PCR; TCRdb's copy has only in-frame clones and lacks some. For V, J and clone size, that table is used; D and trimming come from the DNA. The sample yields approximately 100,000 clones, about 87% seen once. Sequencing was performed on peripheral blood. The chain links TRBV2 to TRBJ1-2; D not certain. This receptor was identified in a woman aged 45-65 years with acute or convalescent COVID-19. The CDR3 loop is CASRASQTNYGYTF. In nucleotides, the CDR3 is TGTGCCAGCAGGGCTTCTCAGACTAACTATGGCTACACCTTC.